A single sample is the source of the 11 T cell receptor beta chains below, sequenced in a study of regulatory T cells in long-lasting Graves disease. Construction of the TCR beta libraries employed iRepertoire HTBI primers in conjunction with Arm-PCR of CDR3 regions. Using its own MiXCR run on the multiplex PCR reads, TCRdb lists one record per CDR3 protein. The data show hundreds of thousands of distinct CDR3 sequences, less than 25% seen once. Time point indicated: persistent/refractory GD, antithyroid drugs over 5 years with positive TRAb. Extracted PBMC RNA gave rise to the TCR library. This sample comprised peripheral blood mononuclear cells (PBMCs), obtained when the disease was refractory, from a patient treated with antithyroid drugs. All receptors come from a female donor with Graves disease.

This chain joins TRBV30 and TRBJ1-2; D gene uncertain. The V gene's germline CDR1 is GTSNPN and CDR2 SVGIG (reference sequence). V lost 7 bases and J 1 base, leaving 13 bases between the germline ends. The CDR3 sequence is 13 residues long. The CDR3 DNA reads TGTGCCTTAAGGGAACCGAATAACTATGGCTACACCTTC. The encoded protein is CALREPNNYGYTF.

A few counts support this clonotype. The chain is built from TRBV12-3 or TRBV12-4 and TRBJ1-3, with D hard to call. The CDR3 runs 15 residues. Trimming took 5 bases from V and 2 from J, leaving 13 bases between them. The DNA of the CDR3 is TGTGCCAGCAGTCCCCGGTATAGGCCTGGAAACACCATATATTTT. It encodes CASSPRYRPGNTIYF.

This clonotype was observed a handful of times. This chain's CDR3 is CASSTLDGGETQYF. The CDR3 DNA reads as TGTGCCAGCAGTACCTTAGACGGGGGGGAGACCCAGTACTTC. The chain recombines TRBV27 with TRBJ2-5; TRBD2 matches 7 bases. The germline gives CDR1 MNHEY, CDR2 SMNVEV (reference sequence). CDR3 length: 14 residues. V lost 5 bases and J lost 5; bases outside the gene matches: 8.

This clonotype was detected many times. The chain recombines TRBV30 with TRBJ1-3; 8 positions agree with TRBD1. Germline-derived CDR1 and CDR2 are GTSNPN and SVGIG (reference sequence). The CDR3 is 13 residues long. J was trimmed by 4 bases and V by 5 bases; bases with no gene match: 4. The CDR3 DNA sequence: TGTGCCTGGGACCGGGACAGGGGAAACACCATATATTTT. The encoded protein is CAWDRDRGNTIYF.

This chain joins TRBV11-2 and TRBJ2-2, with 7 bases fitting TRBD1. Germline loops: CDR1 SGHAT, CDR2 FQNNGV. This CDR3 has 16 amino acids. Trimming took 8 bases from V and 8 from J; bases not matched to a gene: 17. CDR3 loop: CASRTPRTGRLGELFF. Written as DNA, the CDR3 is TGTGCCAGCCGCACCCCCAGGACAGGACGTTTAGGGGAGCTGTTTTTT.

This clonotype has a count of ten or more. This chain connects TRBV10-3 to TRBJ2-5; 12 bases align to TRBD2. Germline CDR1 reads ENHRY; CDR2 reads SYGVKD. The CDR3 spans 16 residues. Losses at the gene ends were 7 bases for V and 5 bases for J; bases not matched to a gene: 11. The CDR3 DNA sequence: TGTGCCATCAAGCCGACTAGCGGGAGAGAGGCCGAGACCCAGTACTTC. The encoded protein is CAIKPTSGREAETQYF.

This clonotype was seen many times. The gene calls are TRBV18 and TRBJ2-4, with D hard to call. The V end lost 3 bases, the J end lost 7 bases, and 7 bases lay between the germline ends. This CDR3 has 12 residues. Germline V gene data show CDR1 as KGHSH and CDR2 as LQKENI. In nucleotides, the CDR3 is TGTGCCAGCTCACCGGATGGTAACATTCAGTACTTC. This gives the protein CASSPDGNIQYF.

In its sample, this clonotype was seen many times. The V and J genes are TRBV3-1 and TRBJ2-1; TRBD2 matches 8 bases. CDR1 and CDR2 from the germline V gene are LGHDT and YNNKEL (reference sequence). The ends lost 3 bases at V and 0 bases at J; junction bases unmatched: 7. CDR3 size: 17 residues. The CDR3, as DNA: TGTGCCAGCAGCCAGACGACTAGCGCGAGCTCCTACAATGAGCAGTTCTTC. Amino acids: CASSQTTSASSYNEQFF.

This clonotype was observed many times. The chain employs TRBV19 and TRBJ2-7, with TRBD1 identical over 7 bases. The CDR3 runs to 13 residues. Losses at the gene ends were 3 bases for V and 5 bases for J; bases not matched to a gene: 4. Germline loops: CDR1 LNHDA, CDR2 SQIVND (reference sequence). The CDR3 reads CASSIRGNHEQYF. CDR3 DNA: TGTGCCAGTAGTATCAGGGGGAACCACGAGCAGTACTTC.

The table lists this clonotype with many counts. The junction and the germline gene differ at one end; a read error may be behind it. V and J are TRBV7-7 and TRBJ2-5; possible D gene TRBD2, 6 bases. Germline V lookup: CDR1 SSHAT, CDR2 FNYEAQ (reference sequence). The CDR3 spans 13 residues. The CDR3: CASSWRVSETQYF. DNA of the CDR3: TGTGCTAGCAGCTGGAGGGTATCAGAGACCCAGTACTTC. Using reference TRBV7-7 and TRBJ2-5 for the parts outside the CDR3, the full variable domain is GAGVSQSPRYKVTKRGQDVTLRCDPISSHATLYWYQQALGQGPEFLTYFNYEAQPDKSGLPSDRFSAERPEGSISTLTIQRTEQRDSAMYRCASSWRVSETQYFGPGTRLLVL.

This clonotype was observed many times. This CDR3 reads CASSSLRRENFILAGGETQYF. The CDR3 coding sequence is TGTGCCAGCAGTTCCCTCCGTCGGGAAAACTTTATACTAGCGGGGGGCGAGACCCAGTACTTC. The chain couples TRBV28 to TRBJ2-5, with 12 bases that match TRBD2. In germline, CDR1 is MDHEN, CDR2 SYDVKM. Unmatched junction bases numbered 23, after V lost 4 bases and J lost 5 bases. CDR3 length equals 21 residues.